This TCR beta chain was captured in a study of metastatic and nonmetastatic thyroid tumors. Across the whole study: Across peripheral blood and tumor or nodule tissue samples taken from malignant and benign thyroid patients, the repertoires were compared with one another. Notes on the study in general: The reported finding was significantly higher TCR beta diversity in malignant thyroid tumors relative to benign nodules, in blood and tumor.

From germline, CDR1 is SGHRS and CDR2 YFSETQ. The CDR3 sequence is 16 residues long. With 4 bases clipped from V and 1 base from J, the junction kept 3 bases outside the gene matches. In regard to this clone: The antigen remains undetermined.

MiXCR reprocessed the PCR reads for TCRdb. The repertoire holds 35,000 to 40,000 clones, with under 30% as singletons. Until they underwent thyroid surgery, no patient had received any treatment. Sequenced material: blood. The V and J genes are TRBV5-1 and TRBJ1-4, with 11 bases lining up with TRBD1. This clonotype was obtained from a male donor with papillary thyroid cancer or a benign thyroid nodule (not recorded which). Some clones in this sample may be carry-over from other donors' samples. CDR3 sequence reads: CASSKGQGGTNEKLFF. The CDR3 coding sequence is TGCGCCAGCAGCAAGGGACAGGGGGGAACTAATGAAAAACTGTTTTTT.